Following are 20 T cell receptor beta chains from one sample sequenced in a study of shared T cell receptors in the human thymus. Assay used: immunoSEQ multiplex PCR; TCRdb lists only in-frame clones, some missing. The sample gives hundreds of thousands of clones, about 80% of which show up once; around 0.013% is in the top ten. These data were also filed under a second study, of human thymus T cells.

Sequences were obtained from thymocytes. The receptors derive from a boy under two years old with a congenital heart defect.

This clone was found a few times. This sequence joins TRBV5-1 and TRBJ2-5; 13 positions agree with TRBD2. In germline, CDR1 is SGHRS, CDR2 YFSETQ. The CDR3 has 16 amino acids. V lost 0 bases, J lost 9 bases, and 8 bases stayed unmatched. DNA for the CDR3: TGCGCCAGCAGCTTGGCGACTAGCGGGAGGAAGGGGCCCCAGTACTTC. This codes for CASSLATSGRKGPQYF.

The chain combines TRBV5-1 with TRBJ2-3; D perhaps matches TRBD1 (5 bases). The CDR3 extends over 14 amino acids. Trimming took 1 base from V and 3 from J, leaving 9 bases between them. Looked up from germline, CDR1 is SGHRS and CDR2 is YFSETQ. The CDR3 protein is CASSLSQGTDTQYF. As DNA, the CDR3 is TGCGCCAGCAGCTTGAGCCAGGGAACAGATACGCAGTATTTT.

This clone has only a few counts. CDR3 residues: CASRFFVSSSYEQYF. The CDR3 bases are TGTGCAAGTCGCTTCTTCGTATCCTCCTCCTACGAGCAGTACTTC. The chain joins TRBV12-2 to TRBJ2-7; the table assigns TRBD2, which was not confirmed against the DNA. TRBV12-2 is a pseudogene segment. CDR3 size: 15 residues.

V gene TRBV15 combines with J gene TRBJ2-3, with a tentative D call TRBD2 (6 bases). Trimming removed 5 bases from V and 2 bases from J, with 26 bases in between. Germline-derived CDR1 and CDR2 are LNHNV and YYDKDF (reference sequence). This CDR3 has 19 residues. The CDR3 reads CATSEPGGASLQPTDTQYF. The CDR3, as DNA: TGTGCCACCAGCGAACCCGGCGGGGCTTCCCTTCAGCCCACAGATACGCAGTATTTT.

The chain uses TRBV27 and TRBJ1-5, with unresolved D. V lost 6 bases and J 0 bases, leaving 9 bases between the germline ends. Germline V lookup: CDR1 MNHEY, CDR2 SMNVEV (reference sequence). The length of the CDR3 is 14 residues. The CDR3 bases are TGTGCCAGCAGCTCACGAGATAGCAATCAGCCCCAGCATTTT. Its protein is CASSSRDSNQPQHF.

The chain carries TRBV19 and TRBJ2-3, with 12 bases identical to TRBD2. The CDR3 covers 15 residues. With V trimmed by 5 bases and J by 5 bases, 5 bases remained unmatched. Looked up from germline, CDR1 is LNHDA and CDR2 is SQIVND (reference sequence). CDR3 in amino acids: CASSPWTSGIDTQYF. Written as DNA, the CDR3 is TGTGCCAGTAGTCCCTGGACTAGCGGGATAGATACGCAGTATTTT.

J is TRBJ1-1 and V is TRBV5-5, with TRBD1 as a possible D gene (5 bases). V lost 4 bases and J lost 5, with 18 bases in between. This CDR3 region has 15 residues. Germline values: CDR1 SGHKS, CDR2 YYEKEE (reference sequence). The CDR3 DNA is TGTGCCAGCAGCGTGGAACAGGCCTTGGCGACTGAAGCTTTCTTT. Its translation is CASSVEQALATEAFF.

This clone was observed a few times. This chain connects TRBV10-3 to TRBJ2-3; 9 bases fit TRBD2. Germline trimming cut 6 bases from V and 0 bases from J; bases unmatched to any gene: 7. CDR1 and CDR2 from the germline V gene are ENHRY and SYGVKD. The CDR3 runs to 16 residues. DNA for the CDR3: TGTGCCATCAGGGGGACTAGCAAGACTAGCACAGATACGCAGTATTTT. This encodes CAIRGTSKTSTDTQYF.

This chain links TRBV4-3 with TRBJ1-5; perhaps TRBD1 as D (5 bases). The ends were cut back, 4 bases at V and 5 bases at J, with 12 bases in the middle. Germline CDR1 is LGHNA and CDR2 is YSLEER. The length of the CDR3 is 14 residues. The CDR3 here is CASSPGLEDQPQHF. The DNA of the CDR3 is TGCGCCAGCAGCCCAGGGTTGGAAGATCAGCCCCAGCATTTT.

The chain links TRBV28 to TRBJ2-7; a weak D match, TRBD2 (5 bases). The ends were cut back, 10 bases at V and 5 bases at J, with 21 bases in the middle. Per germline, CDR1 MDHEN and CDR2 SYDVKM. This CDR3 is built from 14 residues. The CDR3 nucleotides are TGTGCCACGACGACCCGAGCGGATCTGAACGAGCAGTACTTC. Protein: CATTTRADLNEQYF.

This chain joins TRBV25-1 and TRBJ2-7; 8 positions agree with TRBD2. The CDR3 totals 15 residues. J lost 4 bases, V lost 2 bases, and 7 bases had no gene match. Germline V gene lookup returns CDR1 MGHDK and CDR2 SYGVNS. CDR3 nucleotides: TGTGCCAGCAGTGAAGGGAGCGGGAGTCGGTACGAGCAGTACTTC. Translation gives CASSEGSGSRYEQYF.

This clone was picked up one time. The chain has TRBV7-9 and TRBJ1-2, with a possible D match to TRBD1 (6 bases). This CDR3 is 13 amino acids long. Looked up from germline, CDR1 is SEHNR and CDR2 is FQNEAQ (reference sequence). Trimming left V 1 base short and J 8 bases short, with 11 bases between. The CDR3 DNA follows: TGTGCCAGCAGCTTAGGAGGGACACTGGGCTACACCTTC. Its protein is CASSLGGTLGYTF.

The chain uses TRBV10-2 and TRBJ2-7; 12 nucleotides line up with TRBD2. J lost 2 bases, V lost 0 bases, and 2 bases had no gene match. The germline gives CDR1 WSHSY, CDR2 SAAADI. The CDR3 has 16 residues. CDR3 sequence reads: CASSESRTSGAYEQYF. The DNA for the CDR3 is TGCGCCAGCAGTGAGTCGAGGACTAGCGGGGCCTACGAGCAGTACTTC.

This rearrangement joins TRBV11-1 to TRBJ2-2; 10 bases align to TRBD2. Germline V gives CDR1 SGHAT, CDR2 FQDESV (reference sequence). Trimming cost V 6 bases and J 8 bases; bases outside gene matches: 9. This CDR3 contains 15 residues. This CDR3 is CASSRLAGWAGELFF. The CDR3 coding sequence is TGTGCCAGCAGTCGACTAGCGGGCTGGGCGGGGGAGCTGTTTTTT.

This clone was recorded once. J is TRBJ2-2 and V is TRBV19; D gene unclear. This CDR3 comprises 15 residues. V was shortened by 7 bases and J by 3 bases, with 15 bases between the two germline ends. Germline CDR1 LNHDA, CDR2 SQIVND (reference sequence). The CDR3 loop reads CASIAQTEDTGELFF. DNA for the CDR3: TGTGCCAGTATAGCCCAGACTGAGGACACCGGGGAGCTGTTTTTT.

The chain employs TRBV5-4 and TRBJ2-5; 10 positions match TRBD2. The closer fit of TRBJ2-7 to the DNA end suggests the J call may be wrong. This CDR3 is built from 14 residues. Germline lookup yields CDR1 SGHNT and CDR2 YYREEE (reference sequence). CDR3 bases: TGTGCCAGCAGCTTGACTAGCGGGACGCACGAGCAGTACTTC. This translates into CASSLTSGTHEQYF.

The CDR3 DNA is TGCGCCAGCAGCCAAACCCCCGACAGGGTCCAAGAGACCCAGTACTTC. It encodes CASSQTPDRVQETQYF. The chain recombines TRBV5-1 with TRBJ2-5; 7 bases agree with TRBD1. V trimming: 4 bases; J trimming: 1 base; junction bases outside the gene matches: 10. Germline V lookup: CDR1 SGHRS, CDR2 YFSETQ. CDR3 length: 16 amino acids. Full variable domain (missing parts from reference TRBV5-1 and TRBJ2-5): KAGVTQTPRYLIKTRGQQVTLSCSPISGHRSVSWYQQTPGQGLQFLFEYFSETQRNKGNFPGRFSGRQFSNSRSEMNVSTLELGDSALYLCASSQTPDRVQETQYFGPGTRLLVL.

In its sample, this clone was seen a few times. The chain is built from TRBV6-1 and TRBJ1-2; 9 bases agree with TRBD1. This CDR3 is built from 17 residues. From germline, CDR1 is MNHNS and CDR2 SASEGT. V was pared by 2 bases and J by 8 bases, with 15 bases of the junction left unmatched. The CDR3 sequence is CASSESNRGRMGGGYTF. The DNA of the CDR3 is TGTGCCAGCAGTGAATCAAACAGGGGGCGAATGGGGGGAGGCTACACCTTC.

The rearrangement joins TRBV7-8 to TRBJ2-3; 12 bases are shared with TRBD2. The trim removed 1 base at V and 6 bases at J, leaving 11 bases unmatched. The CDR3 runs 18 residues. Germline CDR1 and CDR2: SGHVS and FQNEAQ. The CDR3 DNA reads TGTGCCAGCAGCTTAGTCGTGGCTAGCGGGAGGGCCCATGATACGCAGTATTTT. Encoded protein: CASSLVVASGRAHDTQYF.

Regarding this clone: The same CDR3 also results from other DNA sequences found in this sample. The chain uses TRBV14 and TRBJ2-7; unclear D gene. CDR1 is SGHDN, CDR2 FVKESK, per germline. The V end lost 0 bases, the J end lost 0 bases, and 3 bases lay between the germline ends. The CDR3 spans 13 residues. CDR3 protein: CASSQDSSYEQYF. In DNA form, the CDR3 reads TGTGCCAGCAGCCAAGACAGCTCCTACGAGCAGTACTTC.